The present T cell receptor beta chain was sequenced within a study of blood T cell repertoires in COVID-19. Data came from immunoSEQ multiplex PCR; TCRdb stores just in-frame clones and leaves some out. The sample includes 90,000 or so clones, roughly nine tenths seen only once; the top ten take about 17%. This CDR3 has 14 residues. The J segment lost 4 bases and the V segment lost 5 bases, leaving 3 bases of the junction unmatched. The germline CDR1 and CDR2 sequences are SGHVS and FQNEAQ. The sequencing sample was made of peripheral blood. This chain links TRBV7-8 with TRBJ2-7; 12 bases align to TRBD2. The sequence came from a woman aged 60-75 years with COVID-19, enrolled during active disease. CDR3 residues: CASSQTSGGYEQYF. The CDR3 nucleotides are TGTGCCAGCAGCCAGACTAGCGGGGGATACGAGCAGTACTTC.